Each of the 32 T cell receptor beta chains below was sequenced from the same sample in a study of CD8 T cells in ankylosing spondylitis. Study findings and constraints: Eight highly homologous variants formed a TCR beta motif that appeared characteristic of ankylosing spondylitis blood.

MiXCR was run by TCRdb on the 5' RACE reads, yielding one entry per CDR3 protein. The sample yields 700,000 to 850,000 distinct CDR3 sequences, 12% seen once. Their specific antigens are unknown. The sequencing sample was made of blood, either unsorted or a sorted T cell fraction (not recorded which). The receptors stem from a male donor with ankylosing spondylitis.

This clonotype was picked up a small number of times. The rearrangement joins TRBV6-5 to TRBJ2-5, with D unresolved. The CDR3 length is 13 residues. V was clipped by 5 bases and J by 1 base, with 8 bases between them. From germline, CDR1 is MNHEY and CDR2 SVGAGI. The CDR3 DNA follows: TGTGCCAGCAGTCTACTAATCCAAGAGACCCAGTACTTC. As protein: CASSLLIQETQYF.

This clonotype occurred a few times. The chain is built from TRBV10-3 and TRBJ2-5; 7 nucleotides align to TRBD2. The CDR3 runs to 14 residues. V lost 10 bases, J lost 5 bases, and 13 bases stayed unmatched. Per the germline V gene, CDR1 is ENHRY and CDR2 is SYGVKD. The CDR3 loop reads CATRTSGAAETQYF. Here the CDR3 DNA reads TGTGCCACGAGGACTAGTGGTGCAGCGGAGACCCAGTACTTC.

This clonotype was observed many times. This rearrangement joins TRBV29-1 to TRBJ1-1; D gene ambiguous. The CDR3 is 11 amino acids. Germline V gene data show CDR1 as SQVTM and CDR2 as ANQGSEA. The V end was cut by 3 bases, the J end by 8 bases, with 10 bases between. The DNA of the CDR3 is TGCAGCGTTGACTATCTGGTGGAAGCTTTCTTT. Its protein is CSVDYLVEAFF.

The chain employs TRBV7-2 and TRBJ1-1; 7 nucleotides align to TRBD1. CDR1 and CDR2 (germline): SGHTA, FQGNSA. Germline trimming cut 3 bases from V and 0 bases from J; bases unmatched to any gene: 7. The CDR3 has 16 residues. CDR3 residues: CASSFRTGYLNTEAFF. As DNA, the CDR3 is TGTGCCAGCAGCTTCAGGACAGGTTATTTGAACACTGAAGCTTTCTTT.

The rearrangement links TRBV6-2 or TRBV6-3 to TRBJ2-2; 7 bases are shared with TRBD1. CDR1 and CDR2 from the germline V gene are MNHEY and SVGEGT. Unmatched junction bases numbered 7, after V lost 5 bases and J lost 4 bases. The CDR3 spans 15 residues. The CDR3 loop is CASSADSGGTGELFF. The CDR3 DNA sequence: TGTGCCAGCAGTGCAGACTCAGGGGGCACCGGGGAGCTGTTTTTT.

This sequence joins TRBV29-1 and TRBJ2-7; TRBD1 matches at 7 bases. The CDR3 sequence is 13 residues long. Germline V gene data show CDR1 as SQVTM and CDR2 as ANQGSEA. The trim removed 6 bases at V and 2 bases at J, leaving 7 bases unmatched. The CDR3 region is CSVQGVYTYEQYF. Written as DNA, the CDR3 is TGCAGCGTCCAGGGGGTGTACACCTACGAGCAGTACTTC.

The rearrangement joins TRBV6-1 to TRBJ2-1, with a tentative D call TRBD2 (6 bases). The CDR3 totals 17 residues. CDR1 and CDR2 from the germline V gene are MNHNS and SASEGT. Trimming cost V 6 bases and J 0 bases, with 18 bases left between them. The DNA of the CDR3 is TGTGCCAGCAGCCCGGGGAGGACCCAAAGCTCCTACAATGAGCAGTTCTTC. Encoded protein: CASSPGRTQSSYNEQFF.

This clonotype was detected a few times. The CDR3: CASSYFQATESQYF. CDR3 coding DNA: TGCGCCAGCAGCTACTTTCAAGCTACAGAATCGCAGTACTTC. The chain links TRBV5-1 to TRBJ2-7; no firm D call. V was clipped by 3 bases and J by 9 bases, with 19 bases between them. The CDR3 spans 14 residues. The germline V gene encodes CDR1 SGHRS and CDR2 YFSETQ.

The genes are TRBV20-1 and TRBJ1-2; 8 nucleotides agree with TRBD1. Germline lookup yields CDR1 DFQATT and CDR2 SNEGSKA (reference sequence). The CDR3 has 15 residues. With 3 bases clipped from V and 4 bases from J, the junction kept 10 bases outside the gene matches. The CDR3 DNA sequence: TGCAGTGCTAGGGATCAGGGGGCCCCACTCTATGGCTACACCTTC. Translating it yields CSARDQGAPLYGYTF.

As for this clonotype: The missing conserved phenylalanine or tryptophan at the end of this CDR3 makes a read error likely. The chain uses TRBV6-5 and TRBJ2-3; D unclear. Germline CDR1 MNHEY, CDR2 SVGAGI. Trimming removed 0 bases at V and 6 bases at J, with 16 bases between. The CDR3 extends over 16 amino acids. In nucleotides, the CDR3 is TGTGCCAGCAGTTACTCCCGGCGTGACGGGCGTGATACGCAGTATATT. It encodes CASSYSRRDGRDTQYI.

In its sample, this clonotype was seen a few times. The gene calls are TRBV7-6 and TRBJ1-2; D is ambiguous. Trimming took 2 bases from V and 8 from J, leaving 12 bases between them. CDR3 size: 13 residues. Germline V gene lookup returns CDR1 SGHVS and CDR2 FNYEAQ. Here the CDR3 DNA reads TGTGCCAGCAGCTTATTTATTTCATCGGGCTACACCTTC. Encoded protein: CASSLFISSGYTF.

The chain uses TRBV12-5 and TRBJ2-1; 10 bases map to TRBD2. CDR3 length equals 14 residues. V dropped 1 base and J dropped 10; count of bases not matched to a gene: 4. Germline values: CDR1 LGHNT, CDR2 FRNRAP. The chain's CDR3 is CASGLGTSGDEQFF. The CDR3 DNA reads TGTGCTAGTGGTTTGGGGACTAGCGGCGACGAGCAGTTCTTC.

This clonotype was detected a few times. The chain combines TRBV20-1 with TRBJ2-5; weak D call: TRBD2 (6 bases). Trimming took off 0 bases at V and 1 base at J, with 9 bases between the two ends. This CDR3 is 14 amino acids long. Germline V gene lookup returns CDR1 DFQATT and CDR2 SNEGSKA (reference sequence). CDR3 protein: CSARDWGLQETQYF. CDR3 DNA sequence: TGCAGTGCTAGAGATTGGGGACTCCAAGAGACCCAGTACTTC.

This clonotype was picked up a small number of times. The rearrangement joins TRBV28 to TRBJ1-1; 7 bases are shared with TRBD1. Germline V gene data show CDR1 as MDHEN and CDR2 as SYDVKM. With V trimmed by 6 bases and J by 10 bases, 11 bases remained unmatched. This CDR3 spans 13 amino acids. The CDR3 loop is CASRTPGQERAFF. The DNA of the CDR3 is TGTGCCAGCAGAACACCTGGACAGGAAAGAGCTTTCTTT.

This clonotype was counted at least ten times. The V and J genes are TRBV20-1 and TRBJ2-1; 9 bases line up with TRBD2. The CDR3 loop spans 15 amino acids. CDR1 DFQATT and CDR2 SNEGSKA come from the germline V gene (reference sequence). J gave up 5 bases and V 1 base, and 6 bases lay outside the gene matches. The CDR3: CSARVASGMHNEQFF. The CDR3 bases are TGCAGTGCTAGAGTCGCTAGCGGGATGCACAATGAGCAGTTCTTC.

The table lists this clonotype with a few counts. At one boundary the junction diverges from the germline segment, which might be a read error. V is TRBV29-1 and J is TRBJ2-2; weak D call: TRBD1 (6 bases). Germline V lookup: CDR1 SQVTM, CDR2 ANQGSEA. CDR3 length: 13 amino acids. The CDR3 sequence: CSVEGGRAGELFF. The DNA of the CDR3 is TGCAGCGTCGAAGGGGGTAGGGCCGGGGAGCTGTTTTTT.

Only a few counts were recorded for this clonotype. The chain couples TRBV20-1 to TRBJ2-1, with a weak D call TRBD1 (5 bases). The CDR3 is 14 amino acids. Germline V CDR1 and CDR2: DFQATT, SNEGSKA (reference sequence). The ends were cut back, 6 bases at V and 4 bases at J, with 16 bases in the middle. This chain's CDR3 is CSANVIQEYNEQFF. The CDR3 DNA reads as TGCAGTGCGAACGTGATACAGGAATACAATGAGCAGTTCTTC.

There are a few counts of this clonotype. The chain links TRBV20-1 to TRBJ2-7; D ambiguous. Trimming shortened V by 6 bases and J by 2 bases, and 14 bases separated the two germline ends. Germline assignment: CDR1 DFQATT and CDR2 SNEGSKA (reference sequence). The CDR3 has 13 residues. CDR3 amino acids: CSATGPTPYEQYF. CDR3 nucleotide sequence: TGCAGTGCAACCGGGCCCACCCCCTACGAGCAGTACTTC.

The V gene is TRBV6-6, the J gene TRBJ2-5; 7 positions agree with TRBD2. Looked up from germline, CDR1 is MNHNY and CDR2 is SVGAGI (reference sequence). CDR3 length: 13 amino acids. Trimming removed 8 bases from V and 0 bases from J; junction bases left unmatched: 3. CDR3 region: CASSGTNQETQYF. The DNA for the CDR3 is TGTGCCAGCTCCGGGACTAACCAAGAGACCCAGTACTTC.

This clonotype was counted many times. V and J are TRBV30 and TRBJ1-1; D not certain. This CDR3 spans 13 amino acids. Germline V gene sequence: CDR1 GTSNPN, CDR2 SVGIG (reference sequence). Trimming pared 1 base from V and 1 base from J, leaving 7 bases between. The CDR3 reads CAWSEQANTEAFF. The DNA for the CDR3 is TGTGCCTGGAGTGAGCAGGCGAACACTGAAGCTTTCTTT.

This clonotype was seen only a few times. The V and J genes are TRBV11-2 and TRBJ1-2, with no clear D. Per germline, CDR1 SGHAT and CDR2 FQNNGV. Trimming stripped 7 bases from V and 1 base from J, with 13 bases between. The CDR3 is made up of 14 amino acids. The CDR3 region has the DNA TGTGCCAGCACCCCGGGTTCCCTTAACTATGGCTACACCTTC. It codes for CASTPGSLNYGYTF.

The rearrangement joins TRBV6-5 to TRBJ1-5; the D gene is possibly TRBD1 (6 bases). The CDR3 consists of 17 residues. Trimming stripped 4 bases from V and 2 bases from J, with 18 bases between. Germline V gene data show CDR1 as MNHEY and CDR2 as SVGAGI. The CDR3 is CASSSRWGLPGNQPQHF. The CDR3 nucleotides are TGTGCCAGCAGTTCGAGGTGGGGGCTCCCGGGCAATCAGCCCCAGCATTTT.

This clonotype was seen a handful of times. The chain joins TRBV29-1 to TRBJ2-4; D gene uncertain. V dropped 4 bases and J dropped 7 bases, with 17 bases sitting between them. CDR1 is SQVTM, CDR2 ANQGSEA, per germline. This CDR3 has 14 residues. The DNA of the CDR3 is TGCAGCGTTGGTGGGGTGGATTTGGGGAACATTCAGTACTTC. Protein sequence: CSVGGVDLGNIQYF.

The V call is TRBV28, the J call TRBJ2-7; D is undetermined. Deletions cut 10 bases from V and 3 bases from J, with 19 bases between. This CDR3 spans 14 amino acids. Germline values: CDR1 MDHEN, CDR2 SYDVKM. The CDR3 here is CAMGPGLLGYEQYF. The CDR3 nucleotides are TGTGCCATGGGCCCCGGGCTCCTCGGCTACGAGCAGTACTTC.

J is TRBJ2-2 and V is TRBV10-3, with 8 bases identical to TRBD1. Germline lookup yields CDR1 ENHRY and CDR2 SYGVKD. J was trimmed by 5 bases and V by 6 bases; bases with no gene match: 11. The CDR3 spans 16 residues. The CDR3 loop is CAISLMDREVTGELFF. The CDR3, as DNA: TGTGCCATCAGCCTAATGGACAGGGAGGTGACCGGGGAGCTGTTTTTT.

This clonotype has a handful of counts. This chain's CDR3 is CASSQDLRRGAGELFF. The CDR3 DNA follows: TGCGCCAGCAGCCAAGATCTGCGGCGGGGAGCCGGGGAGCTGTTTTTT. This chain joins TRBV4-3 and TRBJ2-2, with D possibly matching TRBD2 (6 bases). CDR1 LGHNA and CDR2 YSLEER come from the germline V gene. V shed 0 bases and J shed 6 bases, with 14 bases lying between them. The CDR3 sequence is 16 residues long.

The rearrangement links TRBV19 to TRBJ2-7; D is tentatively TRBD1 or TRBD2 (5 bases each). This CDR3 is 14 amino acids long. V lost 6 bases, J lost 2 bases, and 14 bases lay in between. Germline lookup yields CDR1 LNHDA and CDR2 SQIVND (reference sequence). CDR3 amino acids: CASRGTDAAYEQYF. In nucleotides, the CDR3 is TGTGCCAGTAGGGGGACCGACGCCGCCTACGAGCAGTACTTC. The full variable domain, completed using reference TRBV19 and TRBJ2-7, is DGGITQSPKYLFRKEGQNVTLSCEQNLNHDAMYWYRQDPGQGLRLIYYSQIVNDFQKGDIAEGYSVSREKKESFPLTVTSAQKNPTAFYLCASRGTDAAYEQYFGPGTRLTVT.

The table lists this clonotype with a few counts. The chain carries TRBV7-9 and TRBJ2-1; weak D call: TRBD1 (6 bases). The V end lost 4 bases, the J end lost 9 bases, and 13 bases lay between the germline ends. CDR3 length equals 13 residues. Per germline, CDR1 SEHNR and CDR2 FQNEAQ (reference sequence). The DNA of the CDR3 is TGTGCCAGCAGCTCCTACAGGGTCGGTGAGCAGTTCTTC. It codes for CASSSYRVGEQFF.

The chain recombines TRBV7-9 with TRBJ1-4, with 12 nucleotides matching TRBD1. The CDR3 contains 16 residues. The trim removed 6 bases at V and 6 bases at J, leaving 8 bases unmatched. Germline V gene sequence: CDR1 SEHNR, CDR2 FQNEAQ (reference sequence). The CDR3 is CASSRDRGRLDEKLFF. The CDR3 DNA sequence: TGTGCCAGCAGTAGGGACAGGGGGCGGCTGGATGAAAAACTGTTTTTT.

The chain has TRBV18 and TRBJ2-5, with 8 bases matching TRBD2. The junction had 9 bases not matched to a gene; V was cut back by 2 bases and J by 7 bases. CDR1 is KGHSH, CDR2 LQKENI, per germline. The CDR3 length is 15 residues. The CDR3 is CASSPEVAGSTTQYF. The CDR3 region has the DNA TGTGCCAGCTCACCAGAGGTAGCGGGATCCACGACCCAGTACTTC.

This clonotype was detected only a few times. The V gene is TRBV24-1, the J gene TRBJ1-2, with unresolved D. Germline V gene lookup returns CDR1 KGHDR and CDR2 SFDVKD. CDR3 size: 16 residues. V lost 1 base to trimming and J lost 1 base, with 12 bases between them. As DNA, the CDR3 is TGTGCCACCAGTGATTTAGGCGCTCCGGGTAACTATGGCTACACCTTC. It encodes CATSDLGAPGNYGYTF.

At least ten counts were recorded for this clonotype. This chain joins TRBV30 and TRBJ1-5, with D perhaps TRBD1 (6 bases). The CDR3 loop spans 15 amino acids. The V and J ends lost 2 bases and 4 bases respectively, with 15 bases between them. Germline values: CDR1 GTSNPN, CDR2 SVGIG (reference sequence). CDR3 protein: CAWSKPGQFNQPQHF. The CDR3 DNA sequence: TGTGCCTGGAGTAAACCGGGACAATTTAATCAGCCCCAGCATTTT.